The rows below give T cell receptor beta chains drawn from one sample of a study of long-term antiretroviral therapy in people with HIV. The assay was immunoSEQ multiplex PCR, and TCRdb's table has in-frame clones only and misses some. The profile shows tens of thousands of clones, roughly four fifths of them singletons. Sequenced here: unsorted PBMCs, sampled 0.3 years after starting antiretroviral therapy. The receptors here all came from a man aged 18 to 30 with HIV. Both conserved end residues are part of each CDR3. The D gene is left open where the match is weak. The listing skips clone size in some rows; elsewhere it reads once, few, many or a size class.

>TRBV7-3|TRBJ2-1|NA|TRBD2
CASSMGLAGSSYNEQFF
TGTGCCAGCAGTATGGGGCTAGCGGGTAGCTCCTACAATGAGCAGTTCTTC
>TRBV6-6|TRBJ2-2|NA|NA
CANQTGEPGELFF
TGTGCCAACCAAACCGGGGAACCCGGGGAGCTGTTTTTT
>TRBV30|TRBJ1-5|NA|NA
CAWSEGRSAGQPQHF
TGTGCCTGGAGCGAAGGGAGGAGTGCTGGACAGCCCCAGCATTTT
>TRBV28|TRBJ1-5|NA|TRBD1
CASSQLRTGISNQPQHF
TGTGCCAGCAGTCAACTAAGGACAGGGATCAGCAATCAGCCCCAGCATTTT
>TRBV30|TRBJ2-2|NA|NA
CAWSVSFPSRELFF
TGTGCCTGGAGTGTCAGTTTCCCTTCCCGGGAGCTGTTTTTT
>TRBV6-5|TRBJ2-7|NA|NA
CASSYSSGSAAHEQYF
TGTGCCAGCAGTTACTCATCGGGCTCCGCGGCACACGAGCAGTACTTC
>TRBV15|TRBJ1-2|NA|NA
CATSFTGGQDGYTF
TGTGCCACCAGCTTCACTGGGGGTCAGGATGGCTACACCTTC
>TRBV6-5|TRBJ2-7|NA|NA
CASSWRGDTYEQYF
TGTGCCAGCAGTTGGCGGGGCGACACCTACGAGCAGTACTTC
>TRBV11-3|TRBJ2-5|medium-sized|TRBD1
CASSLDGTGGETQYF
TGTGCCAGCAGCTTAGATGGGACAGGGGGAGAGACCCAGTACTTC
>TRBV28|TRBJ2-2|NA|NA
CASSPPGRVNTGELFF
TGTGCCAGCAGCCCTCCGGGCAGGGTCAACACCGGGGAGCTGTTTTTT
>TRBV4-2|TRBJ1-1|few|NA
CASSQEGGGYTEAFF
TGTGCCAGCAGCCAAGAGGGCGGGGGCTACACTGAAGCTTTCTTT
>TRBV27|TRBJ2-5|NA|NA
CASGGGFGETQYF
TGTGCCAGCGGAGGGGGTTTCGGAGAGACCCAGTACTTC
>TRBV19|TRBJ2-7|NA|TRBD2
CASSIGLAGSYEQYF
TGTGCCAGTAGTATCGGACTAGCGGGCTCCTACGAGCAGTACTTC
>TRBV30|TRBJ2-1|NA|TRBD2
CAWSPPAGDINEQFF
TGTGCCTGGAGCCCCCCAGCGGGGGATATAAATGAGCAGTTCTTC
>TRBV6-1|TRBJ1-2|NA|NA
CASSDLPGLDTNGYTF
TGTGCCAGCAGTGATCTTCCAGGGTTAGATACCAATGGCTACACCTTC
>TRBV4-3|TRBJ2-1|NA|TRBD1
CASSRLQGDNEQFF
TGCGCCAGCAGCCGGTTACAGGGGGACAATGAGCAGTTCTTC
>TRBV6-6|TRBJ2-1|NA|NA
CASTQGAGDEQFF
TGTGCCAGTACTCAAGGGGCCGGGGATGAGCAGTTCTTC
>TRBV6-5|TRBJ2-3|NA|NA
CASSVWGATDTQYF
TGTGCCAGCAGTGTCTGGGGGGCCACAGATACGCAGTATTTT
>TRBV2|TRBJ2-5|NA|NA
CASSEGGRVLGQYF
TGTGCCAGCAGTGAAGGAGGCAGGGTTCTAGGCCAGTACTTC
>TRBV7-9|TRBJ1-5|NA|NA
CASSNLEGKQPQHF
TGTGCCAGCAGTAATCTAGAGGGGAAACAGCCCCAGCATTTT
>TRBV7-3|TRBJ2-7|NA|NA
CASSLTGAGKYEQYF
TGTGCCAGCAGCTTAACAGGAGCAGGGAAGTACGAGCAGTACTTC
>TRBV5-4|TRBJ1-3|NA|TRBD1
CASGYRGSSGNTIYF
TGTGCCAGCGGCTACAGGGGGAGCTCTGGAAACACCATATATTTT
>TRBV5-1|TRBJ1-4|few|NA
CASSLGQVGVKLFF
TGCGCCAGCAGCTTAGGACAAGTGGGCGTAAAACTGTTTTTT
>TRBV27|TRBJ2-7|NA|NA
CASSGIGTYEQYF
TGTGCCAGCAGTGGGATCGGCACATACGAGCAGTACTTC
>TRBV5-1|TRBJ1-1|few|NA
CASSLGGSGNTEAFF
TGCGCCAGCAGCTTGGGAGGTTCGGGGAACACTGAAGCTTTCTTT
>TRBV28|TRBJ1-5|NA|NA
CASSLYTDNQPQHF
TGTGCCAGCAGTCTCTATACAGATAATCAGCCCCAGCATTTT
>TRBV9|TRBJ1-4|once|TRBD1
CASSGRQGAEEKLFF
TGTGCCAGCAGCGGCCGACAGGGGGCAGAAGAAAAACTGTTTTTT
>TRBV27|TRBJ2-3|NA|TRBD2
CASSLRDYRTDTQYF
TGTGCCAGCAGTTTACGGGACTACCGCACAGATACGCAGTATTTT
>TRBV28|TRBJ1-5|NA|TRBD1
CASSSGQGGVLPQHF
TGTGCCAGCAGTTCGGGACAGGGGGGCGTTCTGCCCCAGCATTTT
>TRBV11-2|TRBJ2-1|NA|NA
CASSLAPTPNNEQFF
TGTGCCAGCAGCTTAGCGCCTACACCCAACAATGAGCAGTTCTTC
>TRBV9|TRBJ2-5|once|TRBD1
CASSVSGGVGETQYF
TGTGCCAGCAGCGTATCAGGGGGAGTTGGAGAGACCCAGTACTTC
>TRBV11-2|TRBJ2-5|NA|TRBD2
CASSPTRMRGGFETQYF
TGTGCCAGCAGCCCAACCAGAATGCGGGGGGGCTTTGAGACCCAGTACTTC
>TRBV2|TRBJ2-1|NA|NA
CASSEEVGLEDEQFF
TGTGCCAGCAGTGAAGAAGTTGGGCTGGAGGATGAGCAGTTCTTC
>TRBV18|TRBJ2-2|NA|NA
CASSRDNRNTGELFF
TGTGCCAGCTCACGGGACAACCGGAACACCGGGGAGCTGTTTTTT
>TRBV27|TRBJ1-1|NA|NA
CASRHGGGSAFF
TGTGCCAGCAGACATGGGGGTGGTTCAGCTTTCTTT
>TRBV18|TRBJ2-7|NA|TRBD1
CASSQQGAHYEQYF
TGTGCCAGCTCGCAACAGGGGGCGCATTACGAGCAGTACTTC
>TRBV5-6|TRBJ2-5|NA|NA
CASSLVQETQYF
TGTGCCAGCAGCTTGGTGCAAGAGACCCAGTACTTC
>TRBV7-7|TRBJ2-7|NA|TRBD2
CASSFGSGGSYEQYF
TGTGCTAGCAGCTTTGGTAGCGGGGGCTCCTACGAGCAGTACTTC
>TRBV18|TRBJ2-7|NA|NA
CASSPQDGNYEQYF
TGTGCCAGCTCACCACAGGACGGAAACTACGAGCAGTACTTC
>TRBV19|TRBJ2-7|NA|NA
CASRETLGYEQYF
TGTGCCAGTAGGGAGACACTGGGGTACGAGCAGTACTTC
>TRBV7-9|TRBJ1-2|NA|NA
CASSPPGGEGPYGYTF
TGTGCCAGCAGCCCCCCCGGGGGGGAAGGGCCCTATGGCTACACCTTC
>TRBV27|TRBJ1-3|medium-sized|NA
CASRRGISGNTIYF
TGTGCCAGCAGGAGGGGCATCTCTGGAAACACCATATATTTT
>TRBV27|TRBJ1-4|NA|NA
CASGKGRGEKLFF
TGTGCCAGCGGAAAAGGGCGGGGGGAAAAACTGTTTTTT
>TRBV27|TRBJ2-5|NA|TRBD2
CASSMTSGSAETQYF
TGTGCCAGCAGCATGACTAGCGGGAGCGCTGAGACCCAGTACTTC
>TRBV19|TRBJ1-5|NA|TRBD1
CASSIVAGQGNFQPQHF
TGTGCCAGTAGTATAGTAGCGGGACAGGGAAATTTTCAGCCCCAGCATTTT
>TRBV9|TRBJ2-3|NA|NA
CASSVGQASTDTQYF
TGTGCCAGCAGCGTAGGGCAGGCTAGCACAGATACGCAGTATTTT
>TRBV6-1|TRBJ2-7|few|TRBD1
CASSEVSGTAYEQYF
TGTGCCAGCAGTGAAGTATCAGGGACAGCCTACGAGCAGTACTTC